This TCR beta chain emerged from a study of T-cell reconstitution after alpha-beta-depleted transplantation in children. The CDR3 runs to 15 residues. Between the trimmed V and J ends, which lost 4 bases and 4 bases, there was a span of 17 bases. Germline CDR1 reads SQVTM; CDR2 reads ANQGSEA. This clonotype was seen at least ten times. Using unique molecular identifiers, the investigators prepared the TCRbeta library. MiXCR, run by TCRdb on the PCR reads, gives a single entry per CDR3 protein. The sample consists of almost 500,000 distinct CDR3 sequences, about 10% of them appearing once. The source material was PBMCs, sampled before TCRalphabeta/CD19-depleted stem cell transplant. The receptor's source is a child aged 2 to 10 with inherited bone marrow failure, due to receive a stem cell transplant. The rearrangement links TRBV29-1 to TRBJ2-1; no reliable D call. DNA for the CDR3: TGCAGCGTTGTTTTTGGGGTTTCTTCATACAATGAGCAGTTCTTC. Amino acids: CSVVFGVSSYNEQFF.